This TCR beta chain was sequenced for a study of cytomegalovirus exposure and HLA in healthy donors (dated by TCRdb to 2015 to 2018). General notes on the study: An earlier analysis of 587 of the donors reported 276 Gb of sequence data and 117 million unique TCR beta sequences obtained from 180 million or so T cells. Besides the first cohort of approximately 710 subjects, a separate validation cohort made up of roughly 120 different subjects was used. Donor age, sex, ethnicity and CMV serostatus were compiled together with the repertoire data. To study patterns of TCR occurrence, a later analysis re-analyzed previously published TCR beta repertoires from several hundred donors and added high-resolution HLA genotyping. Every discovery cohort repertoire had been produced on one sequencing platform. Roughly 5 DR-DQ haplotypes were handled as single units for association and clustering because linkage in the cohort was strong. Roughly 300 gigabases of sequencing data and around 90 million unique TCR sequences made up an early release that covered approximately 700 HLA-typed donors. The study was designed to test whether signatures of past pathogen exposure could be identified by cataloging public T cell receptors. Rather than drawing on any new phenotypic data, the later analysis identified candidate immune exposures from TCR beta sequences and the way those sequences occurred across donors. Typing coverage varied by locus: 629-630 donors for A, B, C, DRB1 and DQB1; more than 500 for DQA1; over 600 for DPA1; about 450 for DPB1. Both class I and class II loci were covered by HLA typing, at four-digit resolution. To decide whether each TCR beta V gene segment behaved as functional or pseudogenic, an earlier analysis of some 600 of the donors relied on high-throughput TCR beta sequencing. Of the roughly 400 genotyped donors, around 81% fell in the genetic ancestry cluster associated with self-reported Caucasian donors. The study combined high-throughput TCR immunosequencing, statistical association of individual TCRs with disease status, and machine learning to predict cytomegalovirus infection status. Among 300 to 500 genotyped donors of the cohort, an average of around 220,000 unique TCR beta nucleotide sequences was sequenced per donor, of which about 18% were non-productive. The T cell repertoires of 666 subjects were profiled by immunosequencing and related to cytomegalovirus serostatus. In a later genetic analysis, genome-wide SNP genotypes for about three fifths of the roughly 670 donors were used, and that subset was treated as a discovery cohort. Points the paper makes about the study in general: In a later analysis, the rate of TCR association differed among HLA loci, with DRB1 alleles having the most associated TCRs and HLA-C alleles having the fewest. This cohort had only TCR beta chains sequenced, and the lack of alpha or paired-chain data limited which features could be detected. The presence/absence analyses assumed that sequencing depth was roughly uniform across donors, and that assumption may not be true. A further reported finding was that TCR beta sequences accurately predicted the HLA-A and HLA-B alleles for most subjects in the first cohort. When HLA alleles, especially DR and DQ, strongly co-occurred, TCR associations were difficult to assign to individual alleles. In the study, around 150 TCR beta chains were listed as associated with cytomegalovirus. Three of the identified cytomegalovirus-associated TCR beta chains were confirmed in vitro to be specific for cytomegalovirus antigens. Across donors, most TCR sequences were observed very rarely, whereas some public TCRs were present in many individuals. The only immune exposure information available for the cohort was CMV serostatus. In a later analysis, several top co-occurrence clusters were reported to appear linked to parvovirus B19, influenza, CMV and Epstein-Barr virus. In a later analysis, HLA-associated TCR beta chains showed more clonal expansion and lower generation probabilities than non-associated chains that were equally common. Linkage disequilibrium might explain the correlated functional status among segregating V segments, but an unknown experimental factor could not be excluded. Cytomegalovirus status was reported to be diagnosed by the classifier with high specificity and sensitivity in both the original and validation cohorts. Broadly in line with IMGT annotations, most TCR beta V segments showed up in productive rearrangements about 87% or about 30% of the time in an earlier analysis of several hundred of the donors. A group of highly shared sequence variants was considered likely to be a technical artifact of the sequencing pipeline. Because HLA typing was missing for some donors at each locus, association tests included only the typed subset. Compared with the roughly 710-donor mean, donors in an Asian-associated ancestry cluster had fewer N-insertions in productive TCRs, according to a later genetic analysis. Most CMV-associated TCR beta chains appeared to be HLA-restricted in a later analysis, and the HLA associations seemed to be driven largely by CMV exposure. Because counts were too low, approximately 15 rarely observed V segments, including chromosome 9 orphons, were excluded from the earlier analysis of about 500 of the donors. In a later genetic analysis, a missense DCLRE1C variant was associated with V-gene and J-gene trimming of TCR beta chains, and the association was replicated in an independent cohort. The authors suggested that the approach could potentially be generalized to other disease states and immunological phenotypes. Because the 87-base-pair reads could not distinguish some IMGT-functional V segments, including TRBV6-2 and TRBV6-3, those segments were excluded. At a false discovery rate of 0.05, a later analysis linked some 17,000 TCR beta sequences to specific HLA alleles.

The cohort consisted of 666 healthy bone marrow donors. At the time of sampling, every cohort member was nominally healthy, though immune exposures that went unrecorded were likely present. The donor tested CMV seronegative, placing the donor among the approximately 400 seronegative members of the cohort. Each donor provided a peripheral blood sample, and peripheral blood mononuclear cells were used for TCR beta sequencing. Genomic DNA was extracted from the blood cell samples with the Qiagen DNeasy Blood Extraction Kit. Note on this clone: Its antigen is not yet known. No base quality values were provided; no much bigger clone lies one nucleotide off.

Receptors were amplified or captured by the immunoSEQ multiplex PCR assay. The multiplex PCR relied on a mix of 60 forward primers for TCR Vbeta segments and 13 reverse primers for TCR Jbeta segments. The CDR3 region of rearranged TCR beta genes was amplified from genomic DNA by a multiplex PCR assay. The amplified TCR beta libraries were sequenced on the Illumina HiSeq System as 87-base-pair reads. The authors processed their data as follows. A later analysis tallied 75 million to 95 million unique TCR beta chains across the 610 or so repertoires, and about 10 million of those chains were shared by two or more donors. A nearest-neighbor algorithm error-corrected the raw reads and collapsed the reads into unique sequences, merging closely related sequences to remove PCR and sequencing errors. CDR3 sequences were aligned to IMGT reference sequences to assign V, D and J gene segments. For a sequence to be retained, at least a six-nucleotide match to both a V gene segment and a J gene segment was required. Rearrangements were called productive when the CDR3 lacked stop codons and stayed in frame with V and J; all others were non-productive. Following IMGT convention, CDR3 was defined as the stretch from the second conserved V-encoded cysteine up to the conserved J-encoded phenylalanine. Sequences without an unambiguous match to a single V gene segment were excluded from the earlier analysis of a few hundred of the donors. In an earlier analysis of around 590 of the donors, a V segment was called functional when productive rearrangements were above 56.7%, and segregating when the standard deviation between donors exceeded 5%. A statistical classification framework was built to diagnose cytomegalovirus status from the catalog of TCR beta chain sequences. A later analysis assigned V and J genes by comparing TCR nucleotide sequences with IMGT/GENE-DB human TR gene sequences. The TCRdist pipeline was used in a later analysis to assign CDR3 sequences and most-parsimonious VDJ recombination scenarios. In a later analysis, every TCR beta chain was defined by the combination of its CDR3 amino acid sequence and its V-gene family, and reads without a unique V-gene family were dropped. In a later analysis, 450 to 600 highly shared, low-generation-probability nucleotide sequences were removed to address suspected cross-contamination and a sequencing artifact. For each public chain, a later analysis derived a clonal expansion index from normalized ranks of inferred template counts within each repertoire. Generation probabilities in a later analysis came from a VDJ recombination model fitted to out-of-frame rearrangements, and those results were checked against IGoR. In a later analysis, TCR-TCR, TCR-HLA and TCR-CMV co-occurrence was scored with hypergeometric tests, and a repertoire-size bias correction was applied to TCR pairs. A later analysis estimated false discovery rates by permuting HLA or CMV assignments 20 times. A later analysis grouped co-occurring TCRs with DBSCAN, adding TCRdist sequence similarity when clustering within HLA-allele-positive subsets. Repertoires with fewer than 30,000 or more than 120,000 public chains, plus five repertoires with anomalous nucleotide sharing, were excluded from co-occurrence clustering. Sourced from immuneACCESS, this table was stored by TCRdb with only in-frame sequences that have V and J called. A share of the clones is absent; for the studies checked, an unresolved V gene accounts for under half, and the remainder has no known explanation. The V and J calls and the clone size are those of that table, but D and trimming were determined from the DNA. This sample comprises 55,000 to 65,000 clones, under 90% of them detected only once. The ten top clones hold roughly 3.9% of the sample.

The CDR3 starts with the cysteine, ends with the phenylalanine, and has 15 residues. The sequence is cut down to CDR3 DNA, 45 bases in frame from base 1. CDR1 and CDR2, per the germline V gene (reference sequence), are MNHEY and SMNVEV. V has 3 bases trimmed and J has 9 bases trimmed; junction bases matching no gene number 11. The rearrangement combines TRBV27 with TRBJ2-1; the central 7 bases match TRBD2. Sequencing was done on a sample of PBMCs. The clonotype was recovered from a woman between 40 and 50 years old in good health and CMV-seronegative. The CDR3 region: CASSFSSTGGSEQFF. Read as DNA, the sequence is TGTGCCAGCAGTTTTTCTTCGACTGGCGGGAGTGAGCAGTTCTTC.